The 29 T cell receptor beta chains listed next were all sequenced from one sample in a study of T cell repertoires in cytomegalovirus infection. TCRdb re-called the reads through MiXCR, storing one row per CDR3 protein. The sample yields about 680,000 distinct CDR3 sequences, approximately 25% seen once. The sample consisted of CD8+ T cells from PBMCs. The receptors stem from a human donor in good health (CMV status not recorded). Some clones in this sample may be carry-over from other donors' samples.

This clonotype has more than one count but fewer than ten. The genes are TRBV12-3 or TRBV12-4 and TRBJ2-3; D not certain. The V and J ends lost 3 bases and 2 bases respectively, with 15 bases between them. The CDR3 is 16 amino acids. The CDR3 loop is CASSFGAGGPTDTQYF. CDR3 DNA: TGTGCCAGCAGTTTCGGAGCTGGTGGCCCCACAGATACGCAGTATTTT.

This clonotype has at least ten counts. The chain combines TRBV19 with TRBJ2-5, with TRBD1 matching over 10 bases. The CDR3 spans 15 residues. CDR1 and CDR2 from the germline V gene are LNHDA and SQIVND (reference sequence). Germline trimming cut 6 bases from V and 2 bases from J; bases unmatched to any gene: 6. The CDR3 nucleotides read TGTGCCAGTAGGGACCGGGACAGGGGTCAAGAGACCCAGTACTTC. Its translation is CASRDRDRGQETQYF.

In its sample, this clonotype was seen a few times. The CDR3: CSARSRGQGSYNEQFF. The CDR3 DNA reads as TGCAGTGCTAGAAGCAGGGGACAGGGCTCCTACAATGAGCAGTTCTTC. The V call is TRBV20-1, the J call TRBJ2-1, with TRBD1 identical over 9 bases. Losses at the gene ends were 2 bases for V and 0 bases for J; bases not matched to a gene: 5. The V gene's germline CDR1 is DFQATT and CDR2 SNEGSKA (reference sequence). The CDR3 extends over 16 amino acids.

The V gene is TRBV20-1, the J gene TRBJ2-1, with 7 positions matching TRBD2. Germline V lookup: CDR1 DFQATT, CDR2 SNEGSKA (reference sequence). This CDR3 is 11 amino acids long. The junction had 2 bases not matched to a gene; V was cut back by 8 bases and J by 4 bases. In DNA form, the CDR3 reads TGCAGTTTGGGAGGGTACAATGAGCAGTTCTTC. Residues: CSLGGYNEQFF.

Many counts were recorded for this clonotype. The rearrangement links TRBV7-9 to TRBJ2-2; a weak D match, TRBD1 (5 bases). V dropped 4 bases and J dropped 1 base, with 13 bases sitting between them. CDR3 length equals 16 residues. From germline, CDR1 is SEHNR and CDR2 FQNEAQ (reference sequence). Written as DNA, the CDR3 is TGTGCCAGCAGCTACCCGCCAGGGTGGAACACCGGGGAGCTGTTTTTT. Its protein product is CASSYPPGWNTGELFF.

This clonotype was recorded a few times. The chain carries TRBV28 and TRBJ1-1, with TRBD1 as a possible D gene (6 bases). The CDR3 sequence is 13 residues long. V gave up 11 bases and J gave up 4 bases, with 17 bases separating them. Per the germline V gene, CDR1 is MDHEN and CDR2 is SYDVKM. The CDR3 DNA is TGTGCCGGCAAGTTGCAGGGGACCACTGAAGCTTTCTTT. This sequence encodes CAGKLQGTTEAFF.

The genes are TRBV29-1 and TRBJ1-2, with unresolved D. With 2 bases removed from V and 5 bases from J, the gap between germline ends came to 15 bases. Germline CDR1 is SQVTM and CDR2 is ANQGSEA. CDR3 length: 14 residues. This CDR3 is CSVESTEVRYGYTF. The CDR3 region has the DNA TGCAGCGTTGAAAGTACTGAAGTAAGATATGGCTACACCTTC.

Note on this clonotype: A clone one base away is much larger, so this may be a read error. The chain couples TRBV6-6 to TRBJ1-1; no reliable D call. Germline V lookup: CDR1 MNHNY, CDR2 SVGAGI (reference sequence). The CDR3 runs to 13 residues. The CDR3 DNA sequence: TGTGCCAGCAGCCAGGCCTTGAAAACTGAAGCTTTCTTT. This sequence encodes CASSQALKTEAFF.

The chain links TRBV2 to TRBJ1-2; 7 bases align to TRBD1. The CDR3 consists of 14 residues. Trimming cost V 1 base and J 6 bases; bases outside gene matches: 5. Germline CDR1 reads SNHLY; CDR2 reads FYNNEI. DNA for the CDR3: TGTGCCAGCAGTGAAGGCTCCAGGGGGGATGGCTACACCTTC. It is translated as CASSEGSRGDGYTF.

CDR3 loop: CASGQTVDDGYTF. In nucleotides, the CDR3 is TGTGCCAGCGGCCAGACGGTGGACGATGGCTACACCTTC. The V gene is TRBV9, the J gene TRBJ1-2; no reliable D call. Germline V gives CDR1 SGDLS, CDR2 YYNGEE. This CDR3 is 13 amino acids long. With 7 bases removed from V and 6 bases from J, the gap between germline ends came to 16 bases.

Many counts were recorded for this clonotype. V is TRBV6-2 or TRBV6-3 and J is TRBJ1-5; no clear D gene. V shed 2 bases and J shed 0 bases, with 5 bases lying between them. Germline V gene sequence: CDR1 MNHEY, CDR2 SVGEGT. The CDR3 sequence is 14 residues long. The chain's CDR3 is CASSYEYSNQPQHF. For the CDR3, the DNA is TGTGCCAGCAGTTACGAGTATAGCAATCAGCCCCAGCATTTT.

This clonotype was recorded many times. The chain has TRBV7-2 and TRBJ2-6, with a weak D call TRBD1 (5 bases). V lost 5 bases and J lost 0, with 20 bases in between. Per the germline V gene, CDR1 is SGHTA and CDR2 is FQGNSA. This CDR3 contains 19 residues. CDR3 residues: CASSVFEQAYHSGANVLTF. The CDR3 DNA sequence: TGTGCCAGCAGCGTCTTTGAACAGGCTTACCACTCTGGGGCCAACGTCCTGACTTTC.

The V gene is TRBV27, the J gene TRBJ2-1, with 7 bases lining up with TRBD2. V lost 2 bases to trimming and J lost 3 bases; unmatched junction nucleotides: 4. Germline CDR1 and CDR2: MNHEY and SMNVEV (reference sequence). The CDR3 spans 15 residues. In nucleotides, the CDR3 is TGTGCCAGCAGTTTAGCGGGGGTGATCTACAATGAGCAGTTCTTC. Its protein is CASSLAGVIYNEQFF.

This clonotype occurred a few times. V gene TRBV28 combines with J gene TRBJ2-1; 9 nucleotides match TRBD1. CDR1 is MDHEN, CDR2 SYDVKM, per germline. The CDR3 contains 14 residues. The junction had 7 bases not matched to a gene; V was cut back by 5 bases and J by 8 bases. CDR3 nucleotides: TGTGCCAGCAGTCCCGAGGACAGGGGCGATGAGCAGTTCTTC. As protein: CASSPEDRGDEQFF. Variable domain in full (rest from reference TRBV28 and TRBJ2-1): DVKVTQSSRYLVKRTGEKVFLECVQDMDHENMFWYRQDPGLGLRLIYFSYDVKMKEKGDIPEGYSVSREKKERFSLILESASTNQTSMYLCASSPEDRGDEQFFGPGTRLTVL.

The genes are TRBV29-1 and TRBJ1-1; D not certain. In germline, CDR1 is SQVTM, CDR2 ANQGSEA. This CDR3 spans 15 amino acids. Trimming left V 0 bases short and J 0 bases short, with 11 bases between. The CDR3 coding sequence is TGCAGCGTTGAAGATCCGGAGAGCATGAACACTGAAGCTTTCTTT. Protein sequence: CSVEDPESMNTEAFF.

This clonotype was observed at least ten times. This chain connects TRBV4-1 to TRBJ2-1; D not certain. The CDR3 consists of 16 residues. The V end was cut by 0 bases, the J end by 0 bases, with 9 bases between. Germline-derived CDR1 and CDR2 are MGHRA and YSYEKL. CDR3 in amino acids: CASSQEQGNSYNEQFF. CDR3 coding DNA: TGCGCCAGCAGCCAAGAACAAGGGAACTCCTACAATGAGCAGTTCTTC.

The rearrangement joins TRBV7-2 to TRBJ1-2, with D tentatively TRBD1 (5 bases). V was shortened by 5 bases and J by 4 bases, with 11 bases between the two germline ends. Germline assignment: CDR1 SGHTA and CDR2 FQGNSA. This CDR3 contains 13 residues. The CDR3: CASSQGLTYGYTF. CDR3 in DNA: TGTGCCAGCAGCCAGGGACTGACCTATGGCTACACCTTC.

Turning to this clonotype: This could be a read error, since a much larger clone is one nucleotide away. Here the CDR3 DNA reads TGTGCCAGCAGAGGGGACACAAGCAATGAGCAGTTCTTC. This sequence encodes CASRGDTSNEQFF. J is TRBJ2-1 and V is TRBV6-4, with a tentative D call TRBD1 (6 bases). Trimming left V 6 bases short and J 6 bases short, with 12 bases between. The CDR3 has 13 amino acids. Looked up from germline, CDR1 is MRHNA and CDR2 is SNTAGT.

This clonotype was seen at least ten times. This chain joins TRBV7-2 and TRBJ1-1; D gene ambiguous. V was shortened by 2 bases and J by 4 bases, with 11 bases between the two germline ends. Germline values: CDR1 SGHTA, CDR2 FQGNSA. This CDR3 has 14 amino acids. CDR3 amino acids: CASSLWPGSTEAFF. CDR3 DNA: TGTGCCAGCAGCTTATGGCCGGGTAGCACTGAAGCTTTCTTT.

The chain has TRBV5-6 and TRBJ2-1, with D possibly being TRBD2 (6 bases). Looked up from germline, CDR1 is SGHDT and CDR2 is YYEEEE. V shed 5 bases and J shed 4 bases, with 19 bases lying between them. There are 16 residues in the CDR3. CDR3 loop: CASSPPSGDDYNEQFF. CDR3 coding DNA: TGTGCCAGCAGTCCTCCCTCGGGGGATGATTACAATGAGCAGTTCTTC.

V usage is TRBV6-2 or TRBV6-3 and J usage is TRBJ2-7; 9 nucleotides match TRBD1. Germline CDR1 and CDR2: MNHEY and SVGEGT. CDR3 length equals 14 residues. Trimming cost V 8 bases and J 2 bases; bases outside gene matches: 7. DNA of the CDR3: TGTGCCAGCTCGAGGACAGGGGCACCCTACGAGCAGTACGTC. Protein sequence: CASSRTGAPYEQYV.

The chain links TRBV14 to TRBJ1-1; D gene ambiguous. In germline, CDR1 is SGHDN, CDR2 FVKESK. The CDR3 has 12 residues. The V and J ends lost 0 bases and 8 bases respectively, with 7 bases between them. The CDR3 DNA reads TGTGCCAGCAGCCAAGATCTCCAGGAAGCTTTCTTT. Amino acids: CASSQDLQEAFF.

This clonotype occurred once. The DNA of the CDR3 is TGCGCCAGCAGTCAGAAGAGGGGGATCAACATGAACACTGAAGCTTTCTTT. Translation: CASSQKRGINMNTEAFF. The chain links TRBV23-1 to TRBJ1-1, with D possibly matching TRBD1 (6 bases). TRBV23-1 is sorted into the ORF group, with uncertain function. The CDR3 contains 17 residues. V gave up 3 bases and J gave up 0 bases, with 17 bases separating them.

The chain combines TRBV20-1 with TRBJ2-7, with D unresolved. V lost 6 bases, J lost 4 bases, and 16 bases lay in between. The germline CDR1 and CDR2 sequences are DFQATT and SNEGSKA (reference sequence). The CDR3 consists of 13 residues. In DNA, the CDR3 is TGCAGTGCCGAGGATGATTCAGATTACGAGCAGTACTTC. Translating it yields CSAEDDSDYEQYF.

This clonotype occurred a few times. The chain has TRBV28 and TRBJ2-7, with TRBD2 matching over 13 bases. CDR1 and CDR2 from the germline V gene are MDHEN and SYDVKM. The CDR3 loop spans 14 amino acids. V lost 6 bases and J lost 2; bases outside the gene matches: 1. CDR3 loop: CASRGLAGPYEQYV. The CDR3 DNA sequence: TGTGCCAGCAGGGGACTAGCGGGACCCTACGAGCAGTACGTC.

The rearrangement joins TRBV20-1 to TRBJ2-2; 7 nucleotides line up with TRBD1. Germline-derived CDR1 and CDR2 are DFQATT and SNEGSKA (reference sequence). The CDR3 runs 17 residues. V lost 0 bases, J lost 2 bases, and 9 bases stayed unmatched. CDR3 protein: CSARDPLGTANTGELFF. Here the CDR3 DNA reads TGCAGTGCTAGAGATCCCCTAGGGACAGCAAACACCGGGGAGCTGTTTTTT.

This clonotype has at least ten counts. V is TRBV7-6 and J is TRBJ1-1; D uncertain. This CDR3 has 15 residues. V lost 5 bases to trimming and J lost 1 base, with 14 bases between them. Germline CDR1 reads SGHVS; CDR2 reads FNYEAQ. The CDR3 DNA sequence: TGTGCCAGCAGCCGATTTGAAGTCCCGAACACTGAAGCTTTCTTT. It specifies CASSRFEVPNTEAFF.

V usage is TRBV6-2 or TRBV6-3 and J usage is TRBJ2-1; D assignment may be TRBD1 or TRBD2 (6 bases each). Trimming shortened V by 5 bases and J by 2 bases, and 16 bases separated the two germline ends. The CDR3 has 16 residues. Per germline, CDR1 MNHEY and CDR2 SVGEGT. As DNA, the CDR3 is TGTGCCAGCAGTACCCTGGGGGGCACCACCTACAATGAGCAGTTCTTC. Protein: CASSTLGGTTYNEQFF.

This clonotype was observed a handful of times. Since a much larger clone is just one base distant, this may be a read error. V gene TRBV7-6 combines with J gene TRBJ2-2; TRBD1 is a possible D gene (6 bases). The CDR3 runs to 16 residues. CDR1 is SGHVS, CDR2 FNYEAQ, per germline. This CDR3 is CVSSLPGHANTGELFF. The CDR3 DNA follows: TGTGTCAGCAGCCTACCGGGACACGCTAACACCGGGGAGCTGTTTTTT.